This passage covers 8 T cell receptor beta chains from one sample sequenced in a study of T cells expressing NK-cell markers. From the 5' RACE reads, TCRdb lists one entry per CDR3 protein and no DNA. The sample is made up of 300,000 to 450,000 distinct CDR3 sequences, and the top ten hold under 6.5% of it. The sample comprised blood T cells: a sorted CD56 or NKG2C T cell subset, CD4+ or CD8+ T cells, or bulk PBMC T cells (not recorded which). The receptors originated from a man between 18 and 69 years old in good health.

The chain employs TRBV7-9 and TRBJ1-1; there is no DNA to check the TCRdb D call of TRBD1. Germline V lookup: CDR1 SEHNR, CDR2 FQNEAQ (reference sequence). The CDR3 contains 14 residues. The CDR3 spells CASRNDRAGTEAFF.

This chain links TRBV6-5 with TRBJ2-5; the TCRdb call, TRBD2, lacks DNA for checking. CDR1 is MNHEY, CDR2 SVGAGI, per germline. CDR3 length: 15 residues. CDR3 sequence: CASSYRRLAEETQYF.

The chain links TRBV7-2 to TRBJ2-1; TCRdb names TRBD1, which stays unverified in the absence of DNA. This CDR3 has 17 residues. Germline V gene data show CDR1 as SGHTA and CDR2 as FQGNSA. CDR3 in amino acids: CASSSMSAGGIYNEQFF.

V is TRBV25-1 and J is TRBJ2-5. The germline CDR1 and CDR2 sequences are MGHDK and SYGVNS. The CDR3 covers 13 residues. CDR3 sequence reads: CASTQGAAETQYF.

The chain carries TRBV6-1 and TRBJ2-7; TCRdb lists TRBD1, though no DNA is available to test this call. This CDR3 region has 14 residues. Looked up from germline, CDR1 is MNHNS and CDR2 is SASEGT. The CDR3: CASRDRVSSYEQYF.

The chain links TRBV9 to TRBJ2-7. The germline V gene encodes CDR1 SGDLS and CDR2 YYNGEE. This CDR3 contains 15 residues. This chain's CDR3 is CASSVDPGGSYEQYF.

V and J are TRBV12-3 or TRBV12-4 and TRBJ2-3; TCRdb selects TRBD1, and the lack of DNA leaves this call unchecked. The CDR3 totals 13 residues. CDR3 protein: CASSLADGQASYF.

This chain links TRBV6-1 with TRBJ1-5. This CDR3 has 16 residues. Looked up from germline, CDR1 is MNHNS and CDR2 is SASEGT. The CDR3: CASSELKSYPYQPQHF.